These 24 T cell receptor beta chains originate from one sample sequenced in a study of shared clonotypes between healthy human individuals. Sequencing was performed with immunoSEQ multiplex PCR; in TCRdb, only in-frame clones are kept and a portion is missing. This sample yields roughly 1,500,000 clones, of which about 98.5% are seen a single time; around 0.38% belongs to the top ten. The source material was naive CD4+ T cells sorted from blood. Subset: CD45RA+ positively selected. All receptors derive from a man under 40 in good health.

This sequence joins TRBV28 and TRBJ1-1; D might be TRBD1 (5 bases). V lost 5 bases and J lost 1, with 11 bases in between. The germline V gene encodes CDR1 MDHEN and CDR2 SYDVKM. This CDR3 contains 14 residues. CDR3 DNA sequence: TGTGCCAGCAGTGGCCAAACAGGGAACACTGAAGCTTTCTTT. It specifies CASSGQTGNTEAFF.

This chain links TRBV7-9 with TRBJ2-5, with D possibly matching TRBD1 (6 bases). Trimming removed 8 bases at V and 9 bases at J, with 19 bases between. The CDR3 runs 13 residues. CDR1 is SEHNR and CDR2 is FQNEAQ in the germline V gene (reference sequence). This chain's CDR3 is CASGSAPGHSQYF. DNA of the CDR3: TGTGCCAGCGGATCCGCCCCGGGACATTCCCAGTACTTC.

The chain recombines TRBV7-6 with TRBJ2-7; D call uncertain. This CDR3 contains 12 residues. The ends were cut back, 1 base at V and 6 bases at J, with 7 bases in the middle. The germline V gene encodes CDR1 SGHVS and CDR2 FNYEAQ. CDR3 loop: CASSLGMGEQYF. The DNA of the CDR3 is TGTGCCAGCAGCTTAGGTATGGGCGAGCAGTACTTC.

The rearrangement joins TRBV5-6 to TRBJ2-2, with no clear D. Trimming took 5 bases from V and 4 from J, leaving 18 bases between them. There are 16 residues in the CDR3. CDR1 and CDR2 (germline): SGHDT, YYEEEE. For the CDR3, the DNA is TGTGCCAGCAGGCCCCGAGTCAGTCGGAGCACCGGGGAGCTGTTTTTT. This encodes CASRPRVSRSTGELFF.

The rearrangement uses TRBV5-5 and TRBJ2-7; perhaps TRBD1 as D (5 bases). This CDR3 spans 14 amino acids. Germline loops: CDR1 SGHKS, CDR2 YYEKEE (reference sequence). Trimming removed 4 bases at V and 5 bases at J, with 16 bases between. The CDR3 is CASSKTTVLDEQYF. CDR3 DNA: TGTGCCAGCAGCAAAACGACAGTTCTGGACGAGCAGTACTTC.

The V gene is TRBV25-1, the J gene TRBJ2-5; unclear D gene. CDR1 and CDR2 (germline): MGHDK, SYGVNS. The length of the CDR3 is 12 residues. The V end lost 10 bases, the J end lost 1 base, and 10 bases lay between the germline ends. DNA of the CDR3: TGTGCCACCGCTTTAACCCAAGAGACCCAGTACTTC. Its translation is CATALTQETQYF.

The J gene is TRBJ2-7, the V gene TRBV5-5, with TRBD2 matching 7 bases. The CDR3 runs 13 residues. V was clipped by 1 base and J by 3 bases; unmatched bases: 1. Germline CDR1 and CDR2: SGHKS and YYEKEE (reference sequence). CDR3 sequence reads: CASSLTSVYEQYF. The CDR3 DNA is TGTGCCAGCAGCTTGACTAGCGTCTACGAGCAGTACTTC.

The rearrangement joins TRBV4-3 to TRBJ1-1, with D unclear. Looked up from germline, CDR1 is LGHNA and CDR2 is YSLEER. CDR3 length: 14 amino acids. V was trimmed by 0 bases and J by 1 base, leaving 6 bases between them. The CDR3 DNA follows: TGCGCCAGCAGCCAAGAGGCAGAGAACACTGAAGCTTTCTTT. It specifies CASSQEAENTEAFF.

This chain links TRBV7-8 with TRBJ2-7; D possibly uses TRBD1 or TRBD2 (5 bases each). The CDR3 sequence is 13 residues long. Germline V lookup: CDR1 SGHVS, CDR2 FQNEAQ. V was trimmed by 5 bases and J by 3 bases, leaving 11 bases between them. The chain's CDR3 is CASSGAGSYEQYF. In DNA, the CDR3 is TGTGCCAGCAGCGGGGCAGGGAGCTACGAGCAGTACTTC.

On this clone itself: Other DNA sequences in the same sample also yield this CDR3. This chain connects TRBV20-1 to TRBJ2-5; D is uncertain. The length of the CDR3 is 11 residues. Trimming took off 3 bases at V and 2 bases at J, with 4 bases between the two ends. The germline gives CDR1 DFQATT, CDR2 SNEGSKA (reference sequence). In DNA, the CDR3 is TGCAGTGCTAGTCCTCAAGAGACCCAGTACTTC. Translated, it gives CSASPQETQYF.

Here the CDR3 reads CASSDVNYGYTF. CDR3 coding DNA: TGTGCCAGCAGTGACGTAAACTATGGCTACACCTTC. The chain is built from TRBV6-4 and TRBJ1-2; D is unresolved. V lost 2 bases and J 2 bases, leaving 3 bases between the germline ends. Looked up from germline, CDR1 is MRHNA and CDR2 is SNTAGT. This CDR3 comprises 12 residues.

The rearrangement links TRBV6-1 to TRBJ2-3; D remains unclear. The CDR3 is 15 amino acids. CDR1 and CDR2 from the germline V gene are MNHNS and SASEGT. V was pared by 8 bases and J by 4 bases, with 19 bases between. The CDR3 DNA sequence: TGTGCCAGCGGACGTTCCGGGTACGGGTCAGATACGCAGTATTTT. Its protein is CASGRSGYGSDTQYF.

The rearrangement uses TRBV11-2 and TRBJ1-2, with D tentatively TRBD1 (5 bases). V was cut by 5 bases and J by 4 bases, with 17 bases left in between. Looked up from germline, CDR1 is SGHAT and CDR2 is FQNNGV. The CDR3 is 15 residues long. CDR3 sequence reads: CASSPLGRATYGYTF. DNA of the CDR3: TGTGCCAGCAGCCCGCTGGGCAGGGCGACCTATGGCTACACCTTC.

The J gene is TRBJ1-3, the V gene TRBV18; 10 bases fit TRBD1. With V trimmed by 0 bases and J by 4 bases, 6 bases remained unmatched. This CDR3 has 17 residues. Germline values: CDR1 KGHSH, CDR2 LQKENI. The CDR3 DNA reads TGTGCCAGCTCACCACCTGAGGACAGGGGGTACGGAAACACCATATATTTT. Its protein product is CASSPPEDRGYGNTIYF.

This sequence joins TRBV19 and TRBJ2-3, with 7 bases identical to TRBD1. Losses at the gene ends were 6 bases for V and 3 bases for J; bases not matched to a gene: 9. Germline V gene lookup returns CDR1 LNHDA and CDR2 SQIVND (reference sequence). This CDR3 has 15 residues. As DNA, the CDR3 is TGTGCCAGTAGCAAGACAGGGCTCAGAACAGATACGCAGTATTTT. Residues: CASSKTGLRTDTQYF. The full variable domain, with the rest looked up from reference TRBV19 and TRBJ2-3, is DGGITQSPKYLFRKEGQNVTLSCEQNLNHDAMYWYRQDPGQGLRLIYYSQIVNDFQKGDIAEGYSVSREKKESFPLTVTSAQKNPTAFYLCASSKTGLRTDTQYFGPGTRLTVL.

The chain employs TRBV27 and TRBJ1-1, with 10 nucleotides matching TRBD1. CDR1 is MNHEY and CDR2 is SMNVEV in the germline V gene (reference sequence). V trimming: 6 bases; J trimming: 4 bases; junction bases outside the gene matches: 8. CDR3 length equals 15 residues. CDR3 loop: CASSLFDRGLTEAFF. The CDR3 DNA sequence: TGTGCCAGCAGCCTATTCGACAGGGGGCTCACTGAAGCTTTCTTT.

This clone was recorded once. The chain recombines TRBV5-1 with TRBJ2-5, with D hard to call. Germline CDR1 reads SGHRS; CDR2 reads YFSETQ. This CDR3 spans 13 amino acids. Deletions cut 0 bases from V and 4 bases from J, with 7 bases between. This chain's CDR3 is CASSLAPLETQYF. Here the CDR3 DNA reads TGCGCCAGCAGCTTGGCCCCCTTAGAGACCCAGTACTTC.

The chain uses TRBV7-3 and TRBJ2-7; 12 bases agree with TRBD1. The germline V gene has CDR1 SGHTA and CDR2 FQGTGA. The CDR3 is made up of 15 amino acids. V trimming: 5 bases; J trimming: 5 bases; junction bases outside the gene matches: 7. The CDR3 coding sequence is TGTGCCAGCAGCCAGGGACAGGGGGCGTACGACGAGCAGTACTTC. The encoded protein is CASSQGQGAYDEQYF. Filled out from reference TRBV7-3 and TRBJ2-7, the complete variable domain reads GAGVSQTPSNKVTEKGKYVELRCDPISGHTALYWYRQSLGQGPEFLIYFQGTGAADDSGLPNDRFFAVRPEGSVSTLKIQRTERGDSAVYLCASSQGQGAYDEQYFGPGTRLTVT.

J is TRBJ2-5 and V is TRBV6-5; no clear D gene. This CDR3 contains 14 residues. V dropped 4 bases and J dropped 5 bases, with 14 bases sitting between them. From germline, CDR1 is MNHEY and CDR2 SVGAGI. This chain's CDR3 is CASSLQAPSETQYF. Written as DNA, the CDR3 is TGTGCCAGCAGTTTGCAGGCTCCCTCGGAGACCCAGTACTTC.

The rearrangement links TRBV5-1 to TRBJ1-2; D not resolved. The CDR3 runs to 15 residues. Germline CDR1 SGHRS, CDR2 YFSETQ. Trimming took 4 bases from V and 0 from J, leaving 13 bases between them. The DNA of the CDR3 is TGCGCCAGCAGCCCTGGGTCCCCCGCTAACTATGGCTACACCTTC. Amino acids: CASSPGSPANYGYTF.

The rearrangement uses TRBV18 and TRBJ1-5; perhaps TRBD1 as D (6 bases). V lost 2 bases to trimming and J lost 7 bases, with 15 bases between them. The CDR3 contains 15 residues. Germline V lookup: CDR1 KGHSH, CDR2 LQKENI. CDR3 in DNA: TGTGCCAGCTCACCATCCGGGGGCGTTGGACAGCCCCAGCATTTT. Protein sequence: CASSPSGGVGQPQHF.

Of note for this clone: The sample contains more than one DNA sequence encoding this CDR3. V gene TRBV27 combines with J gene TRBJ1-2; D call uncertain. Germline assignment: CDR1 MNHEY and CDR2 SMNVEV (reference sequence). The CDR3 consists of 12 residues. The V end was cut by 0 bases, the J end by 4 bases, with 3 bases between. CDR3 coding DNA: TGTGCCAGCAGTTTATCGGGCTATGGCTACACCTTC. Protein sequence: CASSLSGYGYTF.

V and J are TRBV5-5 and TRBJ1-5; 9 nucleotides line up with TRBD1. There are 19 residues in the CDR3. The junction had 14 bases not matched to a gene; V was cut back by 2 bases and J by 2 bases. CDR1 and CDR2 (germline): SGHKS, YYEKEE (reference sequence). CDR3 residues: CASSLAWDRASGRNQPQHF. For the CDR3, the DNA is TGTGCCAGCAGCTTAGCCTGGGACAGGGCATCTGGACGCAATCAGCCCCAGCATTTT.

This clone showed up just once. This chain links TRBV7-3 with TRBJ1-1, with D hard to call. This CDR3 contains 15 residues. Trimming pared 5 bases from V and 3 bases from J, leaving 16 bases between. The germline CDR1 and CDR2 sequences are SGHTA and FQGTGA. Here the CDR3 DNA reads TGTGCCAGCAGCCCCGCAGGAGGGTTTTACACTGAAGCTTTCTTT. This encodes CASSPAGGFYTEAFF.